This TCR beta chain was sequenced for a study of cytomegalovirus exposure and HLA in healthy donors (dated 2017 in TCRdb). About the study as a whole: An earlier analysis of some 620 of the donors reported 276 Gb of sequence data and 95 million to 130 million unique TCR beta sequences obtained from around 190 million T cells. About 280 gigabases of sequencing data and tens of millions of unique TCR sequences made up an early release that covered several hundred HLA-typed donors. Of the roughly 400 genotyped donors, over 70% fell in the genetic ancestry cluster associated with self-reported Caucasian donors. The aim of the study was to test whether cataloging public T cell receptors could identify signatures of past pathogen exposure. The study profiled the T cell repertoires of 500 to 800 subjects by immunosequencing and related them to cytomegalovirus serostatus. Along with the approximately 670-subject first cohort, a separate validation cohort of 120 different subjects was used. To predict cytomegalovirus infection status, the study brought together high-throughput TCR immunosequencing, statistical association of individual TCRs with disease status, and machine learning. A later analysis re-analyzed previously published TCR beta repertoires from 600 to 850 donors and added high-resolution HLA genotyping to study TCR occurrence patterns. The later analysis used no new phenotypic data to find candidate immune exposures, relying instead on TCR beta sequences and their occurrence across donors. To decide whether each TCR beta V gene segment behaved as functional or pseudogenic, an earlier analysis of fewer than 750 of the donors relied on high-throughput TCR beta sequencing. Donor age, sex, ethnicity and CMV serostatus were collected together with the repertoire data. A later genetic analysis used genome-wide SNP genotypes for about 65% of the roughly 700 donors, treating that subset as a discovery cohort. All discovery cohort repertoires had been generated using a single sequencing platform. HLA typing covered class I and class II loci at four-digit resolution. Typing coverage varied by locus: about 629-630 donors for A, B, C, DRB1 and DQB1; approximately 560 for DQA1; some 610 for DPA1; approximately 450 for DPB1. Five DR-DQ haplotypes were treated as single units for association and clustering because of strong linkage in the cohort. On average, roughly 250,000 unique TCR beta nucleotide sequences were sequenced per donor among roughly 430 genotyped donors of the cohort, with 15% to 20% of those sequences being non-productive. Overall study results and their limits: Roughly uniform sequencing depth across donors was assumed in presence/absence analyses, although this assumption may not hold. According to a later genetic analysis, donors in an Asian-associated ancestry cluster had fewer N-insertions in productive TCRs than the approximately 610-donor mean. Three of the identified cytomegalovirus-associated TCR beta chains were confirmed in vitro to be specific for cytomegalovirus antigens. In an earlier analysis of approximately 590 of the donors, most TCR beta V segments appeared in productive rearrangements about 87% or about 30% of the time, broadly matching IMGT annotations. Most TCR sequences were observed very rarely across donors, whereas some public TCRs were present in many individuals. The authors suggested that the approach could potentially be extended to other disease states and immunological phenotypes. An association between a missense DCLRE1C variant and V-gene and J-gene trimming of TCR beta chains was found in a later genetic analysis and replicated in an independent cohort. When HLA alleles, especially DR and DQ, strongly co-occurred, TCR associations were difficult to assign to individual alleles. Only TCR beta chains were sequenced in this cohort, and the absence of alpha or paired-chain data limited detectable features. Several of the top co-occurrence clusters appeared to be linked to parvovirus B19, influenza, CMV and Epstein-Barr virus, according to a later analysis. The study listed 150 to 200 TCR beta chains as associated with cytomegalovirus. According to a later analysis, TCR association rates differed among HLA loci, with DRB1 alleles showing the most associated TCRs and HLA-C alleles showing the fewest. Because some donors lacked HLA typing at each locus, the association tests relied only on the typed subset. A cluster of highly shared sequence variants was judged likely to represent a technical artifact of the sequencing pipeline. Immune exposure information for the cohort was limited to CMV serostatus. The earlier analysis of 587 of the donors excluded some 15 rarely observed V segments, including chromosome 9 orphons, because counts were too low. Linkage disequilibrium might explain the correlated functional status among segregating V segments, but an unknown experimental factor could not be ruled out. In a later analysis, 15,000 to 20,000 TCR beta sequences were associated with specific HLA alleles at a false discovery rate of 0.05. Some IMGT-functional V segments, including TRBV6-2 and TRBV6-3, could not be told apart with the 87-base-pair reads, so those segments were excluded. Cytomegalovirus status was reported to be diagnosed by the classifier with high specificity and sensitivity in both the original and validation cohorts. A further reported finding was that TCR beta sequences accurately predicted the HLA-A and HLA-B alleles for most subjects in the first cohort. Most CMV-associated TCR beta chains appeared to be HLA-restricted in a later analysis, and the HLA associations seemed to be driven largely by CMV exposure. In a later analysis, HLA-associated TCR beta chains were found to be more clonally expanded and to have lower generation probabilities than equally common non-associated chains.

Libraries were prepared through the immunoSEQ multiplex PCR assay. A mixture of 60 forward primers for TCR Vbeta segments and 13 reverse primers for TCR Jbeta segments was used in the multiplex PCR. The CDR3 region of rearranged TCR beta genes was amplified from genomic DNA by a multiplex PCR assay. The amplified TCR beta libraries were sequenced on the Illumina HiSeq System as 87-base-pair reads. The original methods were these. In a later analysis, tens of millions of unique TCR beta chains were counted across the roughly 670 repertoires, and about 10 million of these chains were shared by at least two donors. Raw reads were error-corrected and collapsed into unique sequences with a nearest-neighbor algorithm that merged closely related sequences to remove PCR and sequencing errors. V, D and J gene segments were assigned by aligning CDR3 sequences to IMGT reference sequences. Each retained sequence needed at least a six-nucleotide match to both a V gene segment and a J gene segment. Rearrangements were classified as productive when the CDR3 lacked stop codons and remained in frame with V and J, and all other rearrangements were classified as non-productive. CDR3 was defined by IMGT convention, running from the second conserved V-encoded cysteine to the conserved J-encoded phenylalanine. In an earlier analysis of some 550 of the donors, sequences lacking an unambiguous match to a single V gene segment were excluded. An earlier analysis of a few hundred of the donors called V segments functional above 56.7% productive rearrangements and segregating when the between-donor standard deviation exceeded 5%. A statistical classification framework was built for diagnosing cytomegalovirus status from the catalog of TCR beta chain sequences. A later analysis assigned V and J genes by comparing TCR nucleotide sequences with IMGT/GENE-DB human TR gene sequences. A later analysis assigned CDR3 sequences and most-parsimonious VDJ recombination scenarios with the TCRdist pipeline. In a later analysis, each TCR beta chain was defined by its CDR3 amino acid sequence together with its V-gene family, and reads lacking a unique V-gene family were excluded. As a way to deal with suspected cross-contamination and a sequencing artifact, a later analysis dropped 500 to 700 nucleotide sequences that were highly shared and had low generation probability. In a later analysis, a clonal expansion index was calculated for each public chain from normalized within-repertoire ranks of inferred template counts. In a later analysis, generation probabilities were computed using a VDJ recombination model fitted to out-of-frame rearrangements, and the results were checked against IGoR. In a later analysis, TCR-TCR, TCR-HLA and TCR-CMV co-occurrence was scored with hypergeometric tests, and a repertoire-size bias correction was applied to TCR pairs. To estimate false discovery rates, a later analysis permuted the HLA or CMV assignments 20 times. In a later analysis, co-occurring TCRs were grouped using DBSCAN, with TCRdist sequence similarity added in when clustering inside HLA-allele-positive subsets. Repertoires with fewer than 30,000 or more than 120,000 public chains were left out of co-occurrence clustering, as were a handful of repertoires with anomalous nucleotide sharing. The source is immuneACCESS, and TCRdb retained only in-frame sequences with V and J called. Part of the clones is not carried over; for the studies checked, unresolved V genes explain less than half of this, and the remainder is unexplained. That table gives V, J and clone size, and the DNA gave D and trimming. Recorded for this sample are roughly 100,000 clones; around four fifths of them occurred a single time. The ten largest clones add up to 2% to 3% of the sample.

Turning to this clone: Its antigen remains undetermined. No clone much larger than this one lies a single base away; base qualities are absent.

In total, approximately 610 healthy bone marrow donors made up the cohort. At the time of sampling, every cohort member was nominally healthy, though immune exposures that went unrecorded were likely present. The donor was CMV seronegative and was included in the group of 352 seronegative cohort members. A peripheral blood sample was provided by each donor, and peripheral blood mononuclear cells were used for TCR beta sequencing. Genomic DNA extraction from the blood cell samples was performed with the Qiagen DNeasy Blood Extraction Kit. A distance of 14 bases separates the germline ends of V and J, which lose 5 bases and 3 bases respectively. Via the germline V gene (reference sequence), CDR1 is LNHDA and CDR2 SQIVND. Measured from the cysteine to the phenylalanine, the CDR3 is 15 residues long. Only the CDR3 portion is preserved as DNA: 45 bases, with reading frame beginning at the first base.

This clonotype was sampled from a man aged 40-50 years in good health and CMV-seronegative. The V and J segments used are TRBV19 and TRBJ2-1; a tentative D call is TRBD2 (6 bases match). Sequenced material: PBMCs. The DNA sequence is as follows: TGTGCCAGTAGTCCTGGGGACTTTTACTACAATGAGCAGTTCTTC. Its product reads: CASSPGDFYYNEQFF.